Described below is a single T cell receptor beta chain sequence and its context. Its target is not known. These data belong to a study of human T cells and chemical hapten exposure. Study information: Diphenylcyclopropenone, dosed weekly to the scalp, was given to patients throughout the approximately 25-week study. The patients were mostly female; they had alopecia areata, totalis or universalis. Overall study findings and caveats: Patch test score rose with PT1 expanded TCRs, significant at 8, 16, 32, not 4.

TCRdb ran MiXCR on the RACE reads and lists one entry per CDR3 protein. The profile shows some 300,000 distinct CDR3 sequences, approximately 5.8% of them singletons. The germline V gene encodes CDR1 DFQATT and CDR2 SNEGSKA (reference sequence). The J segment lost 4 bases and the V segment lost 5 bases, leaving 5 bases of the junction unmatched. The CDR3 extends over 14 amino acids. The sample's time point: pre-sensitization, week 0. Stated treatment: therapeutic diphenylcyclopropenone sensitization with weekly scalp DPC. Every donor had alopecia and was 18 to 70 years old; all were suitable for DPC. Sequences were derived from whole blood, sampled in connection with sensitization to the hapten diphenylcyclopropenone (DPC). This sequence joins TRBV20-1 and TRBJ2-2, with 9 positions matching TRBD1. The TCR was taken from a woman under 30 with alopecia areata. Some clones in this sample may be carry-over from other donors' samples. This CDR3 reads CSAWDREATGELFF. The CDR3 region has the DNA TGCAGTGCTTGGGACAGGGAAGCCACCGGGGAGCTGTTTTTT.